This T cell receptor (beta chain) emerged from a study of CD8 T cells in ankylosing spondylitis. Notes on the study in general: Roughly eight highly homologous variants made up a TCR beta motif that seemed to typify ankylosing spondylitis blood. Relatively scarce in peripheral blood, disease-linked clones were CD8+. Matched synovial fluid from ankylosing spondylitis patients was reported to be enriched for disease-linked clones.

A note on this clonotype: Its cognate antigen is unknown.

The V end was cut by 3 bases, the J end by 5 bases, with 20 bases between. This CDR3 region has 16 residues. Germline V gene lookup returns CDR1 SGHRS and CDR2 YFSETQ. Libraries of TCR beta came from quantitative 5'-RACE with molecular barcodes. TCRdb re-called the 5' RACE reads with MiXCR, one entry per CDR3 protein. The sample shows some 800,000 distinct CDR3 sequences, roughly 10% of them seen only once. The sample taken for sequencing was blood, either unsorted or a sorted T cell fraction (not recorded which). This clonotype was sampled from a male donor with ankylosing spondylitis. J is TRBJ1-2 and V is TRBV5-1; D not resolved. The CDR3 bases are TGCGCCAGCAGCTCCTCTCGTCAACCCTCTAGTTATGGCTACACCTTC. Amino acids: CASSSSRQPSSYGYTF.